This TCR beta chain appears in the sequencing data of a study of early T cells in non-severe SARS-CoV-2 infection (dated by TCRdb to 2020 to 2022). Regarding the research as a whole: Because TCR sequencing relied on bulk RNA taken from unsorted whole blood, pairing of alpha and beta chains was not possible.

Study-wide conclusions, independent of this receptor: VDJdb matching was skewed toward anti-spike CD8 responses, so virus-specific expansions were likely underestimated and private and CD4 specificities were missed.

The library was produced with 5' RACE. Sequencing instrument: NextSeq 500. The TCR library protocol attached unique molecular identifiers to individual cDNA molecules to correct for sequencing error and PCR bias. Sequencing covered both TCR alpha and beta chains, and within each sample the abundances of alpha and beta sequences were tightly co-correlated. Per the authors' processing: V gene, J gene and CDR3 annotation of TCR sequences was performed with Decombinator V4. TCRs were defined as expanded if a significant change between any two time points was detected under a Poisson model with p below 0.0001. Abundances of TCRs were expressed as counts per million after normalisation to the total number of TCRs sequenced in each sample. MAIT TCRs were defined by TRAV1-2 paired with TRAJ12, TRAJ20 or TRAJ33, and iNKT TCRs by TRAV10 paired with TRAJ18. VDJdb, accessed 1 November 2021, was searched for CMV, EBV and SARS-CoV-2 annotated TCRs, excluding TCRs annotated for multiple antigens. In-frame beta chains were kept once TCRdb had trimmed the public reads at Q25 with fastp and called clones with MiXCR. Each entry merges the rows of one CDR3 protein and shows their most common DNA and genes. What appears here as the V and J calls and clone size reflects TCRdb's work, not the paper's. For this sample the table gives about 97,000 distinct CDR3 sequences, of which approximately 10% were detected only once. Of the sample, around 4.8% is held by the ten largest clones.

This clonotype was seen at least ten times. The antigen this receptor binds is unknown. Nothing much larger sits one base from this clone, and base qualities are not available. Reading the germline V gene (reference sequence) gives CDR1 LGHDT and CDR2 YNNKEL. Trimming takes 0 bases from V and 7 bases from J, and the germline ends sit 10 bases apart. The CDR3 spans 13 residues, from the cysteine through the phenylalanine. CDR3 DNA only is kept here, 39 bases in frame from base 1. Set within a cohort of healthcare workers in London, UK, this nested case-control study involved weekly PCR testing of nasopharyngeal swabs along with blood sampling. Between 23 and 31 March 2020, the week of the UK lockdown, healthcare workers were enrolled and then followed up weekly for as long as 16 weeks.

This receptor was taken from an adult who was a healthcare worker with PCR-confirmed SARS-CoV-2 infection or an uninfected control (not recorded which). Sequencing was performed on whole blood, taken at baseline. The rearrangement combines TRBV3-1 with TRBJ2-7, and TRBD2 may be the D gene, going by 5 matching bases. The DNA is TGTGCCAGCAGCCAAGATCTACGGGGAGAGCAGTACTTC. The resulting protein is CASSQDLRGEQYF.